Listed here are 14 T cell receptor beta chains from one sample, sequenced in a study of shared clonotypes between healthy human individuals (dated by TCRdb to 2019 to 2021). Preparation of the library involved the immunoSEQ multiplex PCR assay. TCRdb stores this immuneACCESS table with in-frame sequences only. Part of the clones is absent; in the studies checked, under half of the shortfall reflects unresolved V genes, and no reason is known for the rest. In this sample the table shows more than 850,000 clones, 70% to 80% of which occur a single time. The ten largest clones add up to more than 0.5% of the sample. Sequencing used memory CD4+ T cells from PBMCs. The sample's cell subset or site label, in plain terms: CD45RA-negative fraction. These receptors were obtained from a young man in good health. Some clones in this sample may be carry-over from other donors' samples.

This chain links TRBV28 with TRBJ1-4; D is undetermined. The CDR3 consists of 15 residues. Germline loops: CDR1 MDHEN, CDR2 SYDVKM. V was cut by 2 bases and J by 2 bases, with 9 bases left in between. CDR3 sequence (DNA): TGTGCCAGCAGTTTAGCTAGTTCTACTAATGAAAAACTGTTTTTT. Protein product: CASSLASSTNEKLFF.

The chain couples TRBV7-2 to TRBJ1-2; 11 nucleotides align to TRBD1. Trimming at V came to 2 bases and at J to 4 bases, leaving 9 bases not matched to a gene. Per germline, CDR1 SGHTA and CDR2 FQGNSA. The CDR3 is made up of 17 amino acids. The chain's CDR3 is CASSLSPTGTGGYGYTF. CDR3 in DNA: TGTGCCAGCAGCTTAAGCCCCACCGGGACAGGGGGCTATGGCTACACCTTC.

This chain uses TRBV27 with TRBJ1-1; D gene ambiguous. In germline, CDR1 is MNHEY, CDR2 SMNVEV (reference sequence). This CDR3 is built from 17 residues. Trimming removed 8 bases from V and 5 bases from J, with 27 bases in between. CDR3 bases: TGTGCCAGCCTGCCTGGCTTGTCCGGGCCCAGAGGGACTGAAGCTTTCTTT. Translated: CASLPGLSGPRGTEAFF.

The genes are TRBV7-8 and TRBJ2-6; D not certain. The CDR3 totals 15 residues. Germline V gene sequence: CDR1 SGHVS, CDR2 FQNEAQ. The V end was cut by 4 bases, the J end by 0 bases, with 7 bases between. DNA of the CDR3: TGTGCCAGCAGCTCTCCGAGCTCTGGGGCCAACGTCCTGACTTTC. Translation gives CASSSPSSGANVLTF.

A note on this clone: A far bigger clonotype differs at one base, so this is likely a read error. Other DNA sequences in the sample encode the same CDR3. This chain connects TRBV6-6 to TRBJ1-1; D is possibly TRBD1 (6 bases). The CDR3 consists of 13 residues. Trimming stripped 4 bases from V and 1 base from J, with 7 bases between. The germline V gene has CDR1 MNHNY and CDR2 SVGAGI (reference sequence). The CDR3 is CASSLQGNTEAFF. CDR3 DNA: TGTGCCAGCAGTTTACAGGGGAACACTGAAGCTTTCTTT.

This rearrangement joins TRBV6-1 to TRBJ1-4, with 8 bases identical to TRBD1. CDR3 length: 15 amino acids. V was clipped by 7 bases and J by 7 bases; unmatched bases: 11. The germline CDR1 and CDR2 sequences are MNHNS and SASEGT. The CDR3 reads CASKVRQGPGEKLFF. The CDR3 nucleotides read TGTGCCAGCAAGGTCAGACAGGGGCCGGGTGAAAAACTGTTTTTT.

This clone turned up a few times. The J gene is TRBJ2-4, the V gene TRBV30, with D unresolved. V lost 3 bases to trimming and J lost 2 bases, with 8 bases between them. This CDR3 comprises 13 residues. Germline CDR1 is GTSNPN and CDR2 is SVGIG (reference sequence). The CDR3 here is CAWSKVPKNIQYF. The CDR3 nucleotides are TGTGCCTGGAGCAAAGTCCCCAAAAACATTCAGTACTTC.

This chain joins TRBV7-2 and TRBJ2-3; D possibly corresponds to TRBD1 (6 bases). This CDR3 spans 14 amino acids. The germline V and J ends were trimmed by 5 bases and 8 bases, with 17 bases remaining between them. The germline V gene encodes CDR1 SGHTA and CDR2 FQGNSA. The CDR3 here is CASSPQQGEGTQYF. The CDR3 DNA follows: TGTGCCAGCAGCCCCCAACAGGGAGAGGGTACGCAGTATTTT.

The genes are TRBV28 and TRBJ1-5; weak D call: TRBD1 (6 bases). The CDR3 consists of 14 residues. Trimming pared 1 base from V and 7 bases from J, leaving 11 bases between. The germline CDR1 and CDR2 sequences are MDHEN and SYDVKM. The CDR3 is CASSLYREGQPQHF. The CDR3 DNA sequence: TGTGCCAGCAGTTTATACAGGGAGGGGCAGCCCCAGCATTTT.

This chain connects TRBV6-1 to TRBJ1-3; D is unresolved. The CDR3 loop spans 15 amino acids. V was shortened by 7 bases and J by 0 bases, with 13 bases between the two germline ends. Germline V gene data show CDR1 as MNHNS and CDR2 as SASEGT. CDR3 nucleotide sequence: TGTGCCAGCACCCAACCGGGCCTCTCTGGAAACACCATATATTTT. Its protein is CASTQPGLSGNTIYF.

The rearrangement uses TRBV5-1 and TRBJ1-2; TRBD1 might be the D (6 bases). CDR3 size: 13 residues. Trimming pared 5 bases from V and 0 bases from J, leaving 8 bases between. CDR1 and CDR2 from the germline V gene are SGHRS and YFSETQ. The CDR3 sequence: CASRQGTNYGYTF. CDR3 coding DNA: TGCGCCAGCAGACAGGGAACTAACTATGGCTACACCTTC.

V usage is TRBV18 and J usage is TRBJ2-3; D is undetermined. The ends were cut back, 1 base at V and 2 bases at J, with 4 bases in the middle. This CDR3 comprises 13 residues. Germline-derived CDR1 and CDR2 are KGHSH and LQKENI. The CDR3, as DNA: TGTGCCAGCTCACCACGTGACACAGATACGCAGTATTTT. It codes for CASSPRDTDTQYF. Complete variable domain (other parts from reference TRBV18 and TRBJ2-3): NAGVMQNPRHLVRRRGQEARLRCSPMKGHSHVYWYRQLPEEGLKFMVYLQKENIIDESGMPKERFSAEFPKEGPSILRIQQVVRGDSAAYFCASSPRDTDTQYFGPGTRLTVL.

The chain joins TRBV28 to TRBJ1-2; D might be TRBD1 (6 bases). This CDR3 has 17 amino acids. The germline V gene has CDR1 MDHEN and CDR2 SYDVKM. The V end was cut by 5 bases, the J end by 6 bases, with 25 bases between. The CDR3, as DNA: TGTGCCAGCAGTCCCCCCGGGGGGCGGGGGGCGCTTCATGGCTACACCTTC. Residues: CASSPPGGRGALHGYTF.

The chain couples TRBV11-3 to TRBJ2-2; D ambiguous. Germline V CDR1 and CDR2: SGHNT, YENEEA. V lost 6 bases, J lost 9 bases, and 14 bases lay in between. This CDR3 is 13 amino acids long. The CDR3 DNA follows: TGTGCCAGCAGGCCTTGGCGTTGGAGGGAGCTGTTTTTT. Translating gives CASRPWRWRELFF.